This T cell receptor (beta chain) was sequenced in a study of sequential checkpoint blockade in melanoma. Across the whole study: TCRbeta immunosequencing was performed on DNA from more than 75 pretreatment melanoma tumor samples. After nivolumab or ipilimumab alone, about 22 patients had week-13 rebiopsies.

Germline lookup yields CDR1 SGHRS and CDR2 YFSETQ. The CDR3 extends over 16 amino acids. The V gene lost 2 bases and the J gene lost 0 bases, with 11 bases spanning the gap. TCRdb keeps only in-frame clones here, not all; method: immunoSEQ multiplex PCR. In the table there are 6,500 to 10,000 clones, about 25% of which are singletons. Treatment in this sample: randomized to nivolumab then ipilimumab (arm A) or the reverse (arm B). The chain recombines TRBV5-1 with TRBJ2-2; no clear D gene. The source of this sequence is a human donor with melanoma. The material sequenced was tumor tissue (inferred from file names), taken from a patient given nivolumab and ipilimumab in sequence. As DNA, the CDR3 is TGCGCCAGCAGCTTCTTAGAAGCCGCGAACACCGGGGAGCTGTTTTTT. Residues: CASSFLEAANTGELFF.